Each of the 13 T cell receptor beta chains below was sequenced from the same sample in a study of Ad26.COV2.S vaccination and SARS-CoV-2 variants. Treatment indicated: roughly 19 received Ad26.COV2.S at low or high dose, single or two shots; about 5 received placebo; per-sample allocation not given. Day 63 after the first vaccine or placebo injection was the time point for sampling. Only in-frame clones appear in the TCRdb table, and some are missing; sequencing was by immunoSEQ multiplex PCR. The profile shows a few hundred thousand clones, roughly 87% of them singletons. The sample in question was peripheral blood, obtained in a trial of Ad26.COV2.S vaccine versus placebo. The receptors come from a person between 18 and 65 years old who received the Ad26.COV2.S COVID-19 vaccine or a placebo.

In its sample, this clone is medium-sized. The rearrangement uses TRBV29-1 and TRBJ2-7, with 7 bases lining up with TRBD1. Germline V gives CDR1 SQVTM, CDR2 ANQGSEA. The CDR3 has 11 residues. Losses at the gene ends were 6 bases for V and 3 bases for J; bases not matched to a gene: 2. CDR3 region: CSVGTVYEQYF. CDR3 DNA sequence: TGCAGCGTCGGGACAGTCTACGAGCAGTACTTC.

The rearrangement uses TRBV7-8 and TRBJ2-1; 11 bases are a match to TRBD2. V shed 1 base, J shed 12 bases, and the junction held 11 bases outside the gene matches. This CDR3 is built from 16 residues. Germline CDR1 reads SGHVS; CDR2 reads FQNEAQ. CDR3 coding DNA: TGTGCCAGCAGCTTAGACCTAGCGGGGGGCCTGCTGGCGCAGTTCTTC. Protein product: CASSLDLAGGLLAQFF.

V usage is TRBV6-5 and J usage is TRBJ1-3; D not certain. V gave up 10 bases and J gave up 0 bases, with 13 bases separating them. Germline V CDR1 and CDR2: MNHEY, SVGAGI. This CDR3 contains 14 residues. The CDR3 DNA reads TGTGCCACCCGAAGGGCAACCTCTGGAAACACCATATATTTT. Translated, it gives CATRRATSGNTIYF.

This chain's CDR3 is CASSVGVQQETQYF. The CDR3 DNA sequence: TGTGCCAGCAGCGTAGGGGTCCAGCAAGAGACCCAGTACTTC. This sequence joins TRBV9 and TRBJ2-5; no firm D call. Trimming pared 0 bases from V and 2 bases from J, leaving 8 bases between. Germline CDR1 reads SGDLS; CDR2 reads YYNGEE. The CDR3 consists of 14 residues. Full variable domain (remainder filled in from reference TRBV9 and TRBJ2-5): DSGVTQTPKHLITATGQRVTLRCSPRSGDLSVYWYQQSLDQGLQFLIQYYNGEERAKGNILERFSAQQFPDLHSELNLSSLELGDSALYFCASSVGVQQETQYFGPGTRLLVL.

The CDR3 DNA follows: TGCGCCAGCAGCCAAAGAGGGGGTACTAGCGGTGATACGCAGTATTTT. It specifies CASSQRGGTSGDTQYF. V usage is TRBV4-3 and J usage is TRBJ2-3; 8 bases map to TRBD2. Germline V gives CDR1 LGHNA, CDR2 YSLEER. The CDR3 spans 16 residues. Germline trimming cut 2 bases from V and 6 bases from J; bases unmatched to any gene: 10.

J is TRBJ1-6 and V is TRBV5-5, with D possibly being TRBD1 (6 bases). In germline, CDR1 is SGHKS, CDR2 YYEKEE (reference sequence). V gave up 6 bases and J gave up 6 bases, with 16 bases separating them. CDR3 length: 15 amino acids. CDR3 amino acids: CASTHRTASNSPLHF. The DNA for the CDR3 is TGTGCCAGCACGCACCGGACAGCTAGTAATTCACCCCTCCACTTT.

This clone was counted only a few times. The rearrangement links TRBV6-1 to TRBJ2-2; possibly TRBD1 for D (6 bases). CDR1 and CDR2 from the germline V gene are MNHNS and SASEGT. This CDR3 region has 15 residues. V was clipped by 2 bases and J by 6 bases, with 13 bases between them. CDR3 protein: CASSEKLGGSGELFF. CDR3 DNA: TGTGCCAGCAGTGAAAAGCTTGGGGGCTCCGGGGAGCTGTTTTTT.

The chain has TRBV30 and TRBJ2-2; D is unclear. Per the germline V gene, CDR1 is GTSNPN and CDR2 is SVGIG (reference sequence). Trimming left V 4 bases short and J 4 bases short, with 10 bases between. The CDR3 has 13 amino acids. This CDR3 is CAWTDLGTGELFF. As DNA, the CDR3 is TGTGCCTGGACTGATCTAGGCACCGGGGAGCTGTTTTTT.

The rearrangement links TRBV18 to TRBJ2-7, with 8 bases lining up with TRBD1. There are 15 residues in the CDR3. Per germline, CDR1 KGHSH and CDR2 LQKENI. With 3 bases clipped from V and 2 bases from J, the junction kept 6 bases outside the gene matches. CDR3 DNA sequence: TGTGCCAGCTCACCGCGGCAGGGGGCCGCCTACGAGCAGTACTTC. Its translation is CASSPRQGAAYEQYF.

The gene calls are TRBV9 and TRBJ1-3, with D possibly being TRBD1 (6 bases). V was clipped by 3 bases and J by 0 bases, with 10 bases between them. The CDR3 loop spans 15 amino acids. The germline V gene has CDR1 SGDLS and CDR2 YYNGEE. CDR3: CASSARDTSGNTIYF. As DNA, the CDR3 is TGTGCCAGCAGCGCACGGGACACCTCTGGAAACACCATATATTTT.

The genes are TRBV2 and TRBJ2-2; 11 nucleotides line up with TRBD1. This CDR3 is built from 15 residues. V lost 11 bases, J lost 0 bases, and 5 bases stayed unmatched. Germline V gene data show CDR1 as SNHLY and CDR2 as FYNNEI. The CDR3 nucleotides are TGTGCCGGACGGACAGGGGGCGCGAACACCGGGGAGCTGTTTTTT. Translation: CAGRTGGANTGELFF.

The chain recombines TRBV6-1 with TRBJ2-5, with TRBD2 matching over 12 bases. V dropped 4 bases and J dropped 5; count of bases not matched to a gene: 8. Germline V gives CDR1 MNHNS, CDR2 SASEGT. CDR3 size: 16 residues. The CDR3 nucleotides are TGTGCCAGCAGTGCCGGGCTAGCGGGGGGGCACGAGACCCAGTACTTC. Translated, it gives CASSAGLAGGHETQYF.

The genes are TRBV15 and TRBJ2-3, with TRBD1 as a possible D gene (6 bases). The CDR3 loop spans 15 amino acids. Trimming cost V 0 bases and J 4 bases, with 11 bases left between them. Germline V gene lookup returns CDR1 LNHNV and CDR2 YYDKDF (reference sequence). The CDR3 here is CATSRDGAGADTQYF. The CDR3 DNA reads as TGTGCCACCAGCAGAGATGGCGCAGGGGCAGATACGCAGTATTTT. Based on the CDR3 plus reference TRBV15 and TRBJ2-3, the full variable domain is DAMVIQNPRYQVTQFGKPVTLSCSQTLNHNVMYWYQQKSSQAPKLLFHYYDKDFNNEADTPDNFQSRRPNTSFCFLDIRSPGLGDTAMYLCATSRDGAGADTQYFGPGTRLTVL.